The 4 T cell receptor beta chains reported below all come from one sample, sequenced in a study of T cell changes during pregnancy in multiple sclerosis. TCRdb keeps only in-frame clones here, not all; method: immunoSEQ multiplex PCR. Among 25,000 to 35,000 clones listed, around 90% were seen once. Material: CD4+ T cells from peripheral blood mononuclear cells, obtained in the third trimester of pregnancy. These receptors all stem from a female donor in good health, enrolled as a control in a pregnancy study.

The J gene is TRBJ2-2, the V gene TRBV7-2; tentative D call: TRBD2 (7 bases). V lost 0 bases and J lost 4, with 9 bases in between. Germline CDR1 is SGHTA and CDR2 is FQGNSA. CDR3 size: 15 residues. CDR3 residues: CASSLARGGTGELFF. In DNA form, the CDR3 reads TGTGCCAGCAGCTTAGCGAGGGGGGGCACCGGGGAGCTGTTTTTT.

This clone appeared a single time. The CDR3 here is CASSTRTGSGELFF. DNA for the CDR3: TGTGCCAGCAGCACCCGGACAGGTTCCGGGGAGCTGTTTTTT. The chain uses TRBV11-3 and TRBJ2-2; 7 bases fit TRBD1. Germline assignment: CDR1 SGHNT and CDR2 YENEEA. This CDR3 comprises 14 residues. Losses at the gene ends were 5 bases for V and 6 bases for J; bases not matched to a gene: 6. Filled out from reference TRBV11-3 and TRBJ2-2, the complete variable domain reads EAGVVQSPRYKIIEKKQPVAFWCNPISGHNTLYWYLQNLGQGPELLIRYENEEAVDDSQLPKDRFSAERLKGVDSTLKIQPAELGDSAVYLCASSTRTGSGELFFGEGSRLTVL.

The table lists this clone with a count of one. The rearrangement uses TRBV7-9 and TRBJ1-2, with unresolved D. There are 14 residues in the CDR3. Germline lookup yields CDR1 SEHNR and CDR2 FQNEAQ (reference sequence). Trimming took off 3 bases at V and 1 base at J, with 9 bases between the two ends. CDR3: CASSFGEGNYGYTF. The CDR3 bases are TGTGCCAGCAGCTTCGGGGAGGGTAACTATGGCTACACCTTC.

This chain links TRBV18 with TRBJ2-3; no firm D call. V was cut by 3 bases and J by 2 bases, with 9 bases left in between. This CDR3 comprises 14 residues. Germline V gene lookup returns CDR1 KGHSH and CDR2 LQKENI. In DNA form, the CDR3 reads TGTGCCAGCTCACCTCGGGTCCTCACAGATACGCAGTATTTT. Translated, it gives CASSPRVLTDTQYF.